What follows are 23 T cell receptor beta chains derived from one specimen sequenced in a study of blood T cell repertoires in COVID-19. This table comes from immunoSEQ multiplex PCR, and its TCRdb copy is limited to in-frame clones, with some not included. This table holds hundreds of thousands of clones, around nine tenths found once. Sequencing input: PBMCs or T cells enriched from blood (not recorded which). The source of these receptors is a woman aged 55-70 years who had recovered from COVID-19.

The chain links TRBV3-1 (or the pseudogene TRBV3-2) to TRBJ2-4, with TRBD2 matching over 10 bases. The CDR3 is 18 amino acids. V shed 2 bases and J 1 base; nucleotides not matched to a gene: 8. From germline, CDR1 is LGHDT and CDR2 YNNKEL (reference sequence). The CDR3 spells CASSQIPIAGGAKNIQYF. The CDR3 nucleotides read TGTGCCAGCAGCCAAATACCAATAGCGGGGGGCGCCAAAAACATTCAGTACTTC.

This chain joins TRBV5-5 and TRBJ1-6; 8 nucleotides match TRBD1. CDR1 and CDR2 (germline): SGHKS, YYEKEE (reference sequence). This CDR3 contains 15 residues. Germline trimming cut 0 bases from V and 6 bases from J; bases unmatched to any gene: 2. The CDR3 spells CASSLGDRGNSPLHF. As DNA, the CDR3 is TGTGCCAGCAGCTTGGGAGACAGGGGTAATTCACCCCTCCACTTT. Together with reference TRBV5-5 and TRBJ1-6, the CDR3 gives the full variable domain: DAGVTQSPTHLIKTRGQQVTLRCSPISGHKSVSWYQQVLGQGPQFIFQYYEKEERGRGNFPDRFSARQFPNYSSELNVNALLLGDSALYLCASSLGDRGNSPLHFGNGTRLTVT.

The DNA of the CDR3 is TGCAGCGCGGACAGGGGGAACACTGAAGCTTTCTTT. This codes for CSADRGNTEAFF. The chain combines TRBV29-1 with TRBJ1-1; 9 bases fit TRBD1. The CDR3 sequence is 12 residues long. Germline values: CDR1 SQVTM, CDR2 ANQGSEA. The V segment lost 7 bases and the J segment 1 base; nucleotides outside the gene matches: 1.

The genes are TRBV5-1 and TRBJ1-5; D is possibly TRBD1 (6 bases). This CDR3 region has 13 residues. The germline gives CDR1 SGHRS, CDR2 YFSETQ. The V end was cut by 5 bases, the J end by 4 bases, with 10 bases between. In nucleotides, the CDR3 is TGCGCCAGCAGGCGGACAGTAAATCAGCCCCAGCATTTT. Translation gives CASRRTVNQPQHF.

Only one count was recorded for this clone. Being one base from a much bigger clone, this may be a read error. This chain joins TRBV11-2 and TRBJ2-5, with 12 bases that match TRBD2. Germline CDR1 and CDR2: SGHAT and FQNNGV. Trimming at V came to 5 bases and at J to 2 bases, leaving 0 bases not matched to a gene. CDR3 length: 14 residues. This CDR3 is CASSLAGGQETQYF. For the CDR3, the DNA is TGTGCCAGCAGCCTAGCGGGGGGGCAAGAGACCCAGTACTTC.

The DNA of the CDR3 is TGTGCCAGCAGCAAAGATCGATTTCGAGGTACCGAGCAGTACTTC. This codes for CASSKDRFRGTEQYF. V gene TRBV21-1 combines with J gene TRBJ2-7; the DNA was not compared with TRBD2, the D call given in the table. TRBV21-1 constitutes a pseudogene. The CDR3 runs 15 residues.

The chain couples TRBV27 to TRBJ2-1, with D maybe TRBD1 (6 bases). CDR1 MNHEY and CDR2 SMNVEV come from the germline V gene (reference sequence). With 8 bases removed from V and 0 bases from J, the gap between germline ends came to 14 bases. The CDR3 loop spans 15 amino acids. This CDR3 reads CASRPGQSSYNEQFF. CDR3 DNA sequence: TGTGCCAGCCGACCAGGACAGAGCTCCTACAATGAGCAGTTCTTC.

The chain has TRBV19 and TRBJ1-5, with no clear D. In germline, CDR1 is LNHDA, CDR2 SQIVND (reference sequence). The CDR3 is 14 amino acids. Between the trimmed V and J ends, which lost 3 bases and 1 base, there was a span of 7 bases. As DNA, the CDR3 is TGTGCCAGTAGTATCGACACGAGCAATCAGCCCCAGCATTTT. This codes for CASSIDTSNQPQHF.

The rearrangement links TRBV10-3 to TRBJ1-2; no clear D. The CDR3 has 16 residues. Germline CDR1 and CDR2: ENHRY and SYGVKD. V was clipped by 2 bases and J by 3 bases, with 16 bases between them. The CDR3 protein is CAISEQWLDSDYGYTF. The CDR3 DNA sequence: TGTGCCATCAGTGAGCAATGGTTGGATAGCGACTATGGCTACACCTTC.

V and J are TRBV14 and TRBJ1-5; D not certain. Trimming removed 0 bases from V and 0 bases from J, with 15 bases in between. CDR1 is SGHDN and CDR2 is FVKESK in the germline V gene. The CDR3 is 18 residues long. CDR3 sequence: CASSQEDDGLDSNQPQHF. The CDR3 bases are TGTGCCAGCAGCCAAGAAGATGATGGTTTAGATAGCAATCAGCCCCAGCATTTT. The full variable domain, rest sourced from reference TRBV14 and TRBJ1-5, is EAGVTQFPSHSVIEKGQTVTLRCDPISGHDNLYWYRRVMGKEIKFLLHFVKESKQDESGMPNNRFLAERTGGTYSTLKVQPAELEDSGVYFCASSQEDDGLDSNQPQHFGDGTRLSIL.

V and J are TRBV6-5 and TRBJ2-5, with D tentatively TRBD1 (6 bases). The CDR3 spans 16 residues. Trimming left V 2 bases short and J 7 bases short, with 20 bases between. Germline V gives CDR1 MNHEY, CDR2 SVGAGI. The CDR3 spells CASSYRTRGIRATQYF. CDR3 DNA: TGTGCCAGCAGTTACCGAACTAGGGGGATCCGGGCGACCCAGTACTTC.

A few counts support this clone. The rearrangement uses TRBV28 and TRBJ1-6; 7 nucleotides align to TRBD1. Germline V CDR1 and CDR2: MDHEN, SYDVKM. V trimming: 9 bases; J trimming: 0 bases; junction bases outside the gene matches: 5. This CDR3 region has 15 residues. The CDR3 sequence is CASKGQSSYNSPLHF. The CDR3 DNA reads as TGTGCCAGTAAGGGACAGAGCTCCTATAATTCACCCCTCCACTTT. Full variable domain (missing parts from reference TRBV28 and TRBJ1-6): DVKVTQSSRYLVKRTGEKVFLECVQDMDHENMFWYRQDPGLGLRLIYFSYDVKMKEKGDIPEGYSVSREKKERFSLILESASTNQTSMYLCASKGQSSYNSPLHFGNGTRLTVT.

The J gene is TRBJ2-5, the V gene TRBV11-2; the D gene is possibly TRBD2 (5 bases). V was trimmed by 1 base and J by 5 bases, leaving 11 bases between them. The CDR3 contains 14 residues. CDR1 is SGHAT, CDR2 FQNNGV, per germline. CDR3 in amino acids: CASSLGRGWETQYF. DNA of the CDR3: TGTGCCAGCAGCTTAGGTCGGGGTTGGGAGACCCAGTACTTC.

The chain recombines TRBV3-1 (or the pseudogene TRBV3-2) with TRBJ2-1, with 9 positions matching TRBD1. Germline V lookup: CDR1 LGHDT, CDR2 YNNKEL (reference sequence). The ends lost 1 base at V and 7 bases at J; junction bases unmatched: 5. The CDR3 has 15 residues. The CDR3 region is CASSQGGQGRNEQFF. In DNA form, the CDR3 reads TGTGCCAGCAGCCAAGGGGGACAGGGTAGGAATGAGCAGTTCTTC.

This chain uses TRBV24-1 with TRBJ2-3; no firm D call. This CDR3 has 14 residues. The germline V and J ends were trimmed by 5 bases and 2 bases, with 10 bases remaining between them. The germline V gene encodes CDR1 KGHDR and CDR2 SFDVKD. The CDR3 here is CATSGGGFTDTQYF. In nucleotides, the CDR3 is TGTGCCACCAGTGGAGGCGGATTCACAGATACGCAGTATTTT.

In this sample, this clone turned up a few times. V gene TRBV9 combines with J gene TRBJ1-3; tentative D call: TRBD1 (5 bases). The CDR3 has 14 residues. The germline V gene encodes CDR1 SGDLS and CDR2 YYNGEE. V gave up 2 bases and J gave up 2 bases, with 8 bases separating them. The CDR3 protein is CASSVTGPGNTIYF. Here the CDR3 DNA reads TGTGCCAGCAGCGTTACAGGACCTGGAAACACCATATATTTT. The full variable domain, in which reference TRBV9 and TRBJ1-3 provide the parts outside the CDR3, is DSGVTQTPKHLITATGQRVTLRCSPRSGDLSVYWYQQSLDQGLQFLIQYYNGEERAKGNILERFSAQQFPDLHSELNLSSLELGDSALYFCASSVTGPGNTIYFGEGSWLTVV.

J is TRBJ1-2 and V is TRBV18, with TRBD1 identical over 8 bases. Germline V gene lookup returns CDR1 KGHSH and CDR2 LQKENI. This CDR3 has 15 amino acids. With 3 bases clipped from V and 1 base from J, the junction kept 4 bases outside the gene matches. The CDR3: CASSPGQADNYGYTF. CDR3 nucleotide sequence: TGTGCCAGCTCACCGGGACAGGCAGATAACTATGGCTACACCTTC.

This sequence joins TRBV4-1 and TRBJ2-2; 9 bases agree with TRBD2. Trimming cost V 0 bases and J 1 base; bases outside gene matches: 3. Germline V gives CDR1 MGHRA, CDR2 YSYEKL. This CDR3 comprises 17 residues. The CDR3 spells CASSQDLAGLNTGELFF. The CDR3 DNA reads as TGCGCCAGCAGCCAAGACCTAGCGGGGTTGAACACCGGGGAGCTGTTTTTT.

This chain uses TRBV6-2 or TRBV6-3 with TRBJ2-2; D is possibly TRBD1 (5 bases). V was pared by 1 base and J by 0 bases, with 6 bases between. Germline V gives CDR1 MNHEY, CDR2 SVGEGT. There are 15 residues in the CDR3. This CDR3 is CASSYWGANTGELFF. As DNA, the CDR3 is TGTGCCAGCAGTTACTGGGGCGCGAACACCGGGGAGCTGTTTTTT.

CDR3 region: CASSTPGLAGITDTQYF. The CDR3 DNA reads as TGTGCCAGCAGCACCCCGGGACTAGCGGGTATCACAGATACGCAGTATTTT. The chain joins TRBV7-8 to TRBJ2-3, with 12 nucleotides matching TRBD2. The CDR3 runs to 17 residues. V lost 5 bases to trimming and J lost 2 bases; unmatched junction nucleotides: 8. Looked up from germline, CDR1 is SGHVS and CDR2 is FQNEAQ.

This clone appeared a single time. The V call is TRBV18, the J call TRBJ1-1; possibly TRBD1 for D (5 bases). V lost 9 bases, J lost 6 bases, and 17 bases lay in between. Per the germline V gene, CDR1 is KGHSH and CDR2 is LQKENI. This CDR3 has 13 amino acids. DNA for the CDR3: TGTGCCAGTTCAACCAGGGATCGCTCTGAAGCTTTCTTT. It yields the protein CASSTRDRSEAFF. Variable domain in full (rest from reference TRBV18 and TRBJ1-1): NAGVMQNPRHLVRRRGQEARLRCSPMKGHSHVYWYRQLPEEGLKFMVYLQKENIIDESGMPKERFSAEFPKEGPSILRIQQVVRGDSAAYFCASSTRDRSEAFFGQGTRLTVV.

The rearrangement uses TRBV14 and TRBJ1-1, with D perhaps TRBD1 (5 bases). The CDR3 consists of 12 residues. Germline CDR1 SGHDN, CDR2 FVKESK. The germline V and J ends were trimmed by 4 bases and 5 bases, with 8 bases remaining between them. This CDR3 is CASSRQGTEAFF. The DNA of the CDR3 is TGTGCCAGCAGCCGTCAGGGTACTGAAGCTTTCTTT.

The rearrangement joins TRBV15 to TRBJ2-3, with D unresolved. With 3 bases removed from V and 5 bases from J, the gap between germline ends came to 6 bases. The CDR3 length is 12 residues. Germline V CDR1 and CDR2: LNHNV, YYDKDF (reference sequence). The CDR3 nucleotides are TGTGCCACCAGCAGGTCATTAGATACGCAGTATTTT. It translates to CATSRSLDTQYF.